This TCR beta chain was recorded in a study of OX40 agonist ivuxolimab in advanced cancers. Study results and limitations: Clonal expansion in partial responders at 0.1-3.0 mg/kg ranked among the lowest.

With V trimmed by 3 bases and J by 5 bases, 8 bases remained unmatched. The germline V gene encodes CDR1 MNHEY and CDR2 SMNVEV (reference sequence). The CDR3 has 16 amino acids. Regarding this clone: Its antigen is unidentified.

Method: immunoSEQ multiplex PCR; TCRdb's copy keeps in-frame clones and lacks some. The sample includes some 65,000 clones, roughly 91% of them seen just once. This chain links TRBV27 with TRBJ2-1, with TRBD1 matching 9 bases. The origin of this receptor is an adult with an advanced solid tumor such as melanoma, head and neck, liver or kidney cancer. The specimen was CD4+ or CD8+ T cells sorted from blood, collected in a trial of the OX40 agonist ivuxolimab. CDR3 DNA: TGTGCCAGCAGTTTTTGGGGGACAGGGTCAAACAATGAGCAGTTCTTC. This codes for CASSFWGTGSNNEQFF.